This TCR beta chain derives from a study of blood T cell repertoires in COVID-19. Study information: The United States, Italy and Spain were the sources of the acute and convalescent COVID-19 samples. From T cells, B-cell-depleted T cells, or PBMCs came the material, which was cDNA or gDNA.

Per the authors' pipeline: For nucleated cells, counts were estimated from reference gene primer amplification. Libraries were prepared by immunoSEQ multiplex PCR; TCRdb keeps only in-frame clonotypes and omits some of them. V, J and clone size are taken as reported in that table, and D and trimming were inferred from the DNA itself. The sample shows some 59,000 clones, roughly 90% of them seen only once. The trim removed 3 bases at V and 4 bases at J, leaving 8 bases unmatched. CDR1 is MGHDK and CDR2 is SYGVNS in the germline V gene. This CDR3 region has 15 residues. This receptor was obtained from a man between 45 and 60 years old with acute or convalescent COVID-19. This chain connects TRBV25-1 to TRBJ1-1; 7 bases line up with TRBD1. Source material: peripheral blood. The CDR3 here is CASSERRTGATEAFF. The CDR3 region has the DNA TGTGCCAGCAGTGAGAGGCGTACAGGGGCCACTGAAGCTTTCTTT.